These 2 T cell receptor beta chains were sequenced from one sample in a study of blood T cell repertoires in COVID-19. Assay: immunoSEQ multiplex PCR; the TCRdb copy retains only in-frame clones and omits some. The table shows approximately 82,000 clones, with approximately 80% occurring only once. Sequencing was carried out using peripheral blood. These TCRs come from a woman aged 70-85 years with active or convalescent COVID-19.

The gene calls are TRBV25-1 and TRBJ1-3; 7 positions match TRBD1. In germline, CDR1 is MGHDK, CDR2 SYGVNS. The length of the CDR3 is 16 residues. The J segment lost 4 bases and the V segment lost 4 bases, leaving 10 bases of the junction unmatched. The CDR3 DNA reads TGTGCCAGCAGTGGGTACCCAGGGACAGCAGGAAACACCATATATTTT. Translating gives CASSGYPGTAGNTIYF.

This sequence joins TRBV5-1 and TRBJ2-6; D possibly corresponds to TRBD2 (7 bases). The germline V gene has CDR1 SGHRS and CDR2 YFSETQ. The CDR3 loop spans 16 amino acids. Trimming removed 3 bases at V and 2 bases at J, with 12 bases between. The CDR3 nucleotides read TGCGCCAGCAGCTCGTCCGGGGGGCCTGGGGCCAACGTCCTGACTTTC. Amino acids: CASSSSGGPGANVLTF. Filled out from reference TRBV5-1 and TRBJ2-6, the complete variable domain reads KAGVTQTPRYLIKTRGQQVTLSCSPISGHRSVSWYQQTPGQGLQFLFEYFSETQRNKGNFPGRFSGRQFSNSRSEMNVSTLELGDSALYLCASSSSGGPGANVLTFGAGSRLTVL.